The clone carrying this TCR beta chain was seen more than once but under ten times. The antigen is undetermined. Individual cDNA molecules received unique molecular identifiers. MiXCR, applied by TCRdb to the 5' RACE reads, yields one record per CDR3 protein. Here the sample spans roughly 92,000 distinct CDR3 sequences, around 12% being singletons. V was trimmed by 7 bases and J by 4 bases, leaving 11 bases between them. The CDR3 covers 12 residues. Germline lookup yields CDR1 SGDLS and CDR2 YYNGEE. This sample was taken from a study of early T cells in non-severe SARS-CoV-2 infection. About the study: Unsorted whole-blood RNA was sequenced in bulk, leaving chains unpaired. The study's findings and limits: VDJdb-based matching was biased toward anti-spike CD8 responses and missed private and CD4 specificities.

The sample was whole blood, taken at baseline. The gene calls are TRBV9 and TRBJ1-2, with D uncertain. This TCR was recovered from an adult who was a healthcare worker with PCR-confirmed SARS-CoV-2 infection or an uninfected control (not recorded which). For the CDR3, the DNA is TGTGCCAGCGTTGGAGTCTCCTATGGCTACACCTTC. The encoded protein is CASVGVSYGYTF.